The next 9 T cell receptor beta chains were all read from a single sample in a study of blood T cell repertoires in COVID-19. Some clones are missing from TCRdb's copy, which holds only in-frame ones; the method was immunoSEQ multiplex PCR. The data show about 290,000 clones, approximately 88% seen once. Sequences were obtained from PBMCs or T cells enriched from blood (not recorded which). The receptor source for this set is a woman aged 40-49 years who had recovered from COVID-19.

V usage is TRBV6-2 or TRBV6-3 and J usage is TRBJ1-5, with D maybe TRBD1 (6 bases). Trimming cost V 2 bases and J 4 bases, with 9 bases left between them. CDR3 length: 14 amino acids. Germline V gene data show CDR1 as MNHEY and CDR2 as SVGEGT. For the CDR3, the DNA is TGTGCCAGCAGTTACACAGGGCGGAATCAGCCCCAGCATTTT. It encodes CASSYTGRNQPQHF.

This sequence joins TRBV7-2 and TRBJ2-2, with 7 bases lining up with TRBD2. V lost 0 bases to trimming and J lost 7 bases; unmatched junction nucleotides: 5. The CDR3 is 15 amino acids. From germline, CDR1 is SGHTA and CDR2 FQGNSA. The DNA for the CDR3 is TGTGCCAGCAGCTTAGCGGGAGGGTTCGGCGGGGAGCTGTTTTTT. It encodes CASSLAGGFGGELFF.

The rearrangement uses TRBV3-1 (or the pseudogene TRBV3-2) and TRBJ2-7, with TRBD1 matching 8 bases. This CDR3 spans 13 amino acids. The ends lost 6 bases at V and 5 bases at J; junction bases unmatched: 6. Germline assignment: CDR1 LGHDT and CDR2 YNNKEL (reference sequence). CDR3 in amino acids: CASSRQGPNEQYF. For the CDR3, the DNA is TGTGCCAGCAGTCGACAGGGGCCTAACGAGCAGTACTTC.

The chain carries TRBV18 and TRBJ1-5; D gene unclear. The CDR3 is 16 residues long. CDR1 is KGHSH and CDR2 is LQKENI in the germline V gene. The V gene lost 3 bases and the J gene lost 0 bases, with 12 bases spanning the gap. As DNA, the CDR3 is TGTGCCAGCTCACCTTCGATCGGGTATAGCAATCAGCCCCAGCATTTT. Protein: CASSPSIGYSNQPQHF.

Concerning this clone itself: Other DNA sequences within the sample encode an identical CDR3. V and J are TRBV30 and TRBJ1-6; the D is unclear. Trimming removed 3 bases at V and 7 bases at J, with 4 bases between. Per germline, CDR1 GTSNPN and CDR2 SVGIG (reference sequence). CDR3 length: 11 amino acids. CDR3 in DNA: TGTGCCTGGAGCTCCAATTCACCCCTCCACTTT. Translated: CAWSSNSPLHF.

The chain links TRBV5-1 to TRBJ1-2; TRBD1 might be the D (6 bases). This CDR3 has 13 amino acids. The germline V and J ends were trimmed by 0 bases and 11 bases, with 14 bases remaining between them. Germline V gene lookup returns CDR1 SGHRS and CDR2 YFSETQ. The CDR3 bases are TGCGCCAGCAGCTTGGCGCAGGGAGGGGGTTACACCTTC. This codes for CASSLAQGGGYTF.

The chain carries TRBV5-1 and TRBJ2-1, with TRBD1 identical over 7 bases. The CDR3 has 12 amino acids. Germline assignment: CDR1 SGHRS and CDR2 YFSETQ. The J segment lost 7 bases and the V segment lost 4 bases, leaving 2 bases of the junction unmatched. The CDR3 DNA follows: TGCGCCAGCAGCCAGGGGGAGAATGAGCAGTTCTTC. As protein: CASSQGENEQFF.

This clone appeared a few times. This sequence joins TRBV4-3 and TRBJ2-5; TRBD1 matches at 9 bases. Germline values: CDR1 LGHNA, CDR2 YSLEER. The CDR3 has 15 residues. V lost 4 bases to trimming and J lost 5 bases; unmatched junction nucleotides: 8. The CDR3 spells CASSREKTGGETQYF. In DNA, the CDR3 is TGCGCCAGCAGCCGTGAAAAGACAGGGGGTGAGACCCAGTACTTC.

This rearrangement joins TRBV7-9 to TRBJ1-4, with a possible D match to TRBD1 (5 bases). V dropped 4 bases and J dropped 4 bases, with 16 bases sitting between them. The length of the CDR3 is 16 residues. Per the germline V gene, CDR1 is SEHNR and CDR2 is FQNEAQ (reference sequence). The CDR3 loop is CASSSGGAGVNEKLFF. CDR3 DNA: TGTGCCAGCAGCTCGGGAGGGGCGGGGGTTAATGAAAAACTGTTTTTT. Complete variable domain (other parts from reference TRBV7-9 and TRBJ1-4): DTGVSQNPRHKITKRGQNVTFRCDPISEHNRLYWYRQTLGQGPEFLTYFQNEAQLEKSRLLSDRFSAERPKGSFSTLEIQRTEQGDSAMYLCASSSGGAGVNEKLFFGSGTQLSVL.